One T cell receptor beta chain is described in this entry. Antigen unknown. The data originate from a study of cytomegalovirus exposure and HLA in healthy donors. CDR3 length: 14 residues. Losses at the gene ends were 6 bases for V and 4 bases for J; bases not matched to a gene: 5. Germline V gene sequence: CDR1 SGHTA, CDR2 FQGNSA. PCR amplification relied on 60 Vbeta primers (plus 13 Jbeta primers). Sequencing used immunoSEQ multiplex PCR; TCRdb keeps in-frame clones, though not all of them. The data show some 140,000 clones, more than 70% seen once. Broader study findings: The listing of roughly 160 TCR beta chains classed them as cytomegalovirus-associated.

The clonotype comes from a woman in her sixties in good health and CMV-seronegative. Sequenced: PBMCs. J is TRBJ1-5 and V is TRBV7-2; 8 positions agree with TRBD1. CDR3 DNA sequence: TGTGCCAGCAGTCGGGACAGGAGGAATCAGCCCCAGCATTTT. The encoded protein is CASSRDRRNQPQHF.